The present TCR beta chain was sequenced within a study of technical replicates of blood from a handful of donors. TCRdb's copy holds only in-frame clones and misses some; the assay was immunoSEQ multiplex PCR. The table lists approximately 70,000 clones, roughly 89% of them singletons. V lost 6 bases and J 5 bases, leaving 7 bases between the germline ends. CDR1 is MGHDK and CDR2 is SYGVNS in the germline V gene. This CDR3 spans 12 amino acids. The source is a human donor in good health. The chain couples TRBV25-1 to TRBJ2-2; TRBD1 might be the D (5 bases). What was sequenced was T cells isolated from PBMCs. CDR3 nucleotides: TGTGCCAGCAGACAGGAGACCGGGGAGCTGTTTTTT. Its protein is CASRQETGELFF.